These 11 T cell receptor beta chains were all obtained from the same sample, sequenced in a study of blood T cells in healthy people across ages. Using a J-beta primer mix together with a sample-barcoded 5' primer, a second PCR was run for about 7 to 12 cycles. MiXCR, run by TCRdb on the 5' RACE reads, gives a single entry per CDR3 protein. The data show roughly 680,000 distinct CDR3 sequences, under 65% seen once. The sample consisted of blood. All receptors derive from a woman of 80 years or more in good health.

The chain links TRBV2 to TRBJ1-6; perhaps TRBD1 as D (5 bases). From germline, CDR1 is SNHLY and CDR2 FYNNEI. V lost 10 bases and J lost 0, with 13 bases in between. The CDR3 covers 15 residues. The CDR3 here is CATGAASSYNSPLHF. Here the CDR3 DNA reads TGTGCCACCGGGGCAGCTAGCTCCTATAATTCACCCCTCCACTTT. Filled out from reference TRBV2 and TRBJ1-6, the complete variable domain reads EPEVTQTPSHQVTQMGQEVILRCVPISNHLYFYWYRQILGQKVEFLVSFYNNEISEKSEIFDDQFSVERPDGSNFTLKIRSTKLEDSAMYFCATGAASSYNSPLHFGNGTRLTVT.

Details on this clonotype: At one boundary the junction diverges from the germline segment, which might be a read error. This sequence joins TRBV7-3 and TRBJ2-1; D not resolved. The CDR3 contains 13 residues. Per the germline V gene, CDR1 is SGHTA and CDR2 is FQGTGA. The CDR3 here is CASSLADSYEQFF. The CDR3 region has the DNA TGCGCCAGCAGCTTAGCAGACTCCTACGAGCAGTTCTTC.

Only a few counts were recorded for this clonotype. J is TRBJ2-1 and V is TRBV5-1, with D perhaps matching TRBD2 (5 bases). The germline gives CDR1 SGHRS, CDR2 YFSETQ. Between the trimmed V and J ends, which lost 6 bases and 1 base, there was a span of 17 bases. This CDR3 contains 16 residues. CDR3: CASTPPTGISYNEQFF. CDR3 bases: TGCGCCAGCACCCCCCCGACGGGGATATCCTACAATGAGCAGTTCTTC.

This clonotype was counted at least ten times. This chain connects TRBV30 to TRBJ1-2, with D unclear. From germline, CDR1 is GTSNPN and CDR2 SVGIG (reference sequence). The CDR3 extends over 13 amino acids. Trimming took 0 bases from V and 8 from J, leaving 13 bases between them. The CDR3 region has the DNA TGTGCCTGGAGTGTTGTGTGGTGGGAAGGCTACACCTTC. Encoded protein: CAWSVVWWEGYTF.

As to this clonotype: At one end, the junction sequence differs from germline, possibly due to a read error. The chain carries TRBV28 and TRBJ2-2, with D possibly TRBD2 on 6 matching bases. The CDR3 contains 14 residues. The germline CDR1 and CDR2 sequences are MDHEN and SYDVKM. CDR3 coding DNA: TGTGCCAGCTGGTCGGGAGAGAACACCGAGGAGCTGTTTTTT. Its protein is CASWSGENTEELFF. Based on the CDR3 plus reference TRBV28 and TRBJ2-2, the full variable domain is DVKVTQSSRYLVKRTGEKVFLECVQDMDHENMFWYRQDPGLGLRLIYFSYDVKMKEKGDIPEGYSVSREKKERFSLILESASTNQTSMYLCASWSGENTEELFFGEGSRLTVL.

Notes on this clonotype: A much larger clonotype is one base distant, so this may be a read error. The chain has TRBV4-2 and TRBJ2-3; TRBD2 agrees at 7 bases. This CDR3 has 16 residues. Germline V gene sequence: CDR1 LGHNA, CDR2 YNFKEQ. The CDR3 DNA is TGTGCCAGCAGCCAAGATCCGGGACTAACCACAGATGCGCAGTATTTT. Translating it yields CASSQDPGLTTDAQYF.

The rearrangement uses TRBV5-1 and TRBJ2-7; D is perhaps TRBD1 (6 bases). Germline V CDR1 and CDR2: SGHRS, YFSETQ. The CDR3 extends over 16 amino acids. Trimming removed 4 bases from V and 2 bases from J, with 19 bases in between. For the CDR3, the DNA is TGCGCCAGCAGCGTCCAGAAAGACAGGAACCCCTACGAGCAGTACTTC. The encoded protein is CASSVQKDRNPYEQYF. The full variable domain, rest sourced from reference TRBV5-1 and TRBJ2-7, is KAGVTQTPRYLIKTRGQQVTLSCSPISGHRSVSWYQQTPGQGLQFLFEYFSETQRNKGNFPGRFSGRQFSNSRSEMNVSTLELGDSALYLCASSVQKDRNPYEQYFGPGTRLTVT.

The chain combines TRBV20-1 with TRBJ2-3; TRBD1 agrees at 8 bases. J was trimmed by 2 bases and V by 3 bases; bases with no gene match: 4. Germline CDR1 is DFQATT and CDR2 is SNEGSKA (reference sequence). The CDR3 loop spans 14 amino acids. CDR3 loop: CSASRTGFTDTQYF. The CDR3 region has the DNA TGCAGTGCTAGTCGGACAGGGTTCACAGATACGCAGTATTTT.

This clonotype has a count of ten or more. The chain carries TRBV27 and TRBJ2-3, with TRBD2 matching 7 bases. Germline V gives CDR1 MNHEY, CDR2 SMNVEV (reference sequence). The CDR3 consists of 14 residues. V trimming: 6 bases; J trimming: 3 bases; junction bases outside the gene matches: 6. CDR3 in amino acids: CASRGEGRTDTQYF. CDR3 DNA sequence: TGTGCCAGCAGGGGGGAGGGCCGTACAGATACGCAGTATTTT.

At least ten counts were recorded for this clonotype. This chain links TRBV9 with TRBJ2-5; TRBD1 or TRBD2 may be the D gene (5 bases each). The V gene's germline CDR1 is SGDLS and CDR2 YYNGEE. The CDR3 has 15 amino acids. Trimming removed 0 bases at V and 2 bases at J, with 11 bases between. The CDR3 DNA reads TGTGCCAGCAGCGTAGCTGGGGGTAGTCAAGAGACCCAGTACTTC. It encodes CASSVAGGSQETQYF.

V usage is TRBV11-2 and J usage is TRBJ2-7; 9 bases fit TRBD2. The CDR3 spans 14 residues. Germline CDR1 is SGHAT and CDR2 is FQNNGV. With V trimmed by 4 bases and J by 7 bases, 8 bases remained unmatched. The CDR3 DNA sequence: TGTGCCAGCAGCTCTAGCGGGATAGGGAATGAGCAGTACTTC. It is translated as CASSSSGIGNEQYF. Variable domain in full (rest from reference TRBV11-2 and TRBJ2-7): EAGVAQSPRYKIIEKRQSVAFWCNPISGHATLYWYQQILGQGPKLLIQFQNNGVVDDSQLPKDRFSAERLKGVDSTLKIQPAKLEDSAVYLCASSSSGIGNEQYFGPGTRLTVT.